This T cell receptor beta chain originates from a study of cytomegalovirus exposure and HLA in healthy donors. Vbeta (60) and Jbeta (13) primers were used in the PCR. TCRdb's copy holds only in-frame clones and misses some; the assay was immunoSEQ multiplex PCR. With about 110,000 clones in the sample, the ten largest clones hold 6.8%. General study results and limits: With high specificity and sensitivity, the classifier reportedly diagnosed cytomegalovirus status. It was shown in a later analysis that HLA-associated TCR beta chains were more clonally expanded than other, equally common chains.

The V gene's germline CDR1 is MNHEY and CDR2 SMNVEV (reference sequence). After removal of 4 bases from V and 0 bases from J, the junction contained 11 bases not matched to a gene. This CDR3 is built from 17 residues. About this clone itself: Its antigen remains unknown.

The J gene is TRBJ1-1, the V gene TRBV27; 7 positions agree with TRBD1. Sequencing used PBMCs. This TCR derives from a man aged 35 to 55 in good health and CMV-seropositive. CDR3 sequence: CASSSQGVGILNTEAFF. CDR3 DNA: TGTGCCAGCAGTTCCCAGGGGGTAGGCATCCTGAACACTGAAGCTTTCTTT.